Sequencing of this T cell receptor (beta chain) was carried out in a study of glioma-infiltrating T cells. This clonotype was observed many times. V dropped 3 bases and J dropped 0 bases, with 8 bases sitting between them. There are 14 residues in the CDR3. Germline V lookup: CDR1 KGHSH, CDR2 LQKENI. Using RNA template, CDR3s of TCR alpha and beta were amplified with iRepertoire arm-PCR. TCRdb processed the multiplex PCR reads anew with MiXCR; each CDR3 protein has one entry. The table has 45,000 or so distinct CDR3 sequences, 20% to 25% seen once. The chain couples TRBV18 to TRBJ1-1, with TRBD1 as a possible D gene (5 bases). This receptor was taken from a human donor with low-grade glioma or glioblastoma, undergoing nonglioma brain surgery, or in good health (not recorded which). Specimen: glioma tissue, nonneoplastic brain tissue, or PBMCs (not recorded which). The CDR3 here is CASSPQGMNTEAFF. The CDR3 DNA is TGTGCCAGCTCACCCCAGGGAATGAACACTGAAGCTTTCTTT.